This T cell receptor beta chain emerged from a study of molecular identifiers for immune sequencing clone quantification. This clonotype was observed a single time. TCRdb re-derived calls from the PCR reads in MiXCR, one entry per CDR3 protein. In the table there are approximately 680,000 distinct CDR3 sequences, 25% of which are singletons. The CDR3 runs 13 residues. The V end lost 3 bases, the J end lost 8 bases, and 14 bases lay between the germline ends. Germline CDR1 is SQVTM and CDR2 is ANQGSEA. The chain couples TRBV29-1 to TRBJ2-4; TRBD2 is a possible D gene (6 bases). Input material: naive CD8+ T cells from blood, with Jurkat cell RNA spiked in. Noted subset: FACS-sorted CD8+CD4-CCR7+CD45RA+ naive T cells. The source is a human donor in good health. Some libraries in this study had Jurkat cell RNA spiked in. CDR3 DNA sequence: TGCAGCGTTGATGCGGGATTCATTTACATTCAGTACTTC. It translates to CSVDAGFIYIQYF.